Presented here are 3 T cell receptor beta chains from one specimen sequenced in a study of blood T cell repertoires in COVID-19. Only in-frame clones appear in the TCRdb table, and some are missing; sequencing was by immunoSEQ multiplex PCR. Here the sample spans around 130,000 clones, roughly 86% being singletons. The sequenced sample consisted of peripheral blood. The receptors here all came from a woman aged 60-75 years with acute or convalescent COVID-19.

The V and J genes are TRBV19 and TRBJ1-5, with 7 bases that match TRBD1. The V and J ends lost 7 bases and 0 bases, in that order; junction bases with no gene match: 6. The CDR3 has 15 amino acids. Germline lookup yields CDR1 LNHDA and CDR2 SQIVND (reference sequence). CDR3 amino acids: CASKETGYSNQPQHF. CDR3 DNA: TGTGCCAGTAAGGAGACAGGGTATAGCAATCAGCCCCAGCATTTT.

This rearrangement joins TRBV10-3 to TRBJ2-3, with a possible D match to TRBD1 (5 bases). Germline CDR1 ENHRY, CDR2 SYGVKD. The CDR3 contains 14 residues. The germline V and J ends were trimmed by 4 bases and 2 bases, with 10 bases remaining between them. The CDR3 DNA reads TGTGCCATCAGTGTAAGCAGGGCCACAGATACGCAGTATTTT. The encoded protein is CAISVSRATDTQYF.

V is TRBV19 and J is TRBJ1-1; possible D gene TRBD1, 6 bases. Trimming took off 0 bases at V and 5 bases at J, with 25 bases between the two ends. CDR1 and CDR2 (germline): LNHDA, SQIVND (reference sequence). The CDR3 loop spans 19 amino acids. CDR3 sequence: CASSIDRWRGRGVWTEAFF. Here the CDR3 DNA reads TGTGCCAGTAGTATAGACAGGTGGCGGGGGCGTGGGGTATGGACTGAAGCTTTCTTT.